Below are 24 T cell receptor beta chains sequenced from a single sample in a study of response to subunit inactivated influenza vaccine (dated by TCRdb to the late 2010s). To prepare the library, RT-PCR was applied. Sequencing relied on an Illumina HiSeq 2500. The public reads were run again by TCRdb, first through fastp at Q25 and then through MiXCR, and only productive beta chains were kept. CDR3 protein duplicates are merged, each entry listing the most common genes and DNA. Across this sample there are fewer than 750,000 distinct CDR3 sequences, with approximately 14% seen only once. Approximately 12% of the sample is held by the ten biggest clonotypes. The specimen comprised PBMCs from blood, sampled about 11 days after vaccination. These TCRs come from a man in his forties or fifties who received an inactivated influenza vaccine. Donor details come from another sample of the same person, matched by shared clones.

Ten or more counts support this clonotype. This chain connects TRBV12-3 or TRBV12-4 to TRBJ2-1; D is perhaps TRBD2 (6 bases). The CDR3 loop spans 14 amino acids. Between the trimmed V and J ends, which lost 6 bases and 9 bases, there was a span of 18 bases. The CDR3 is CASSPWGERGEQFF. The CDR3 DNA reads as TGTGCCAGCAGCCCATGGGGGGAGAGGGGTGAGCAGTTCTTC.

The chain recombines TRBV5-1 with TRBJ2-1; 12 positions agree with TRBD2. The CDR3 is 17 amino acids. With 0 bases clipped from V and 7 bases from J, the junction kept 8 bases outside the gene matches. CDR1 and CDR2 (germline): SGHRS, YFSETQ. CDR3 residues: CASSLEKTSGSRNEQFF. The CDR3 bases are TGCGCCAGCAGCTTGGAGAAGACTAGCGGGAGTAGGAATGAGCAGTTCTTC.

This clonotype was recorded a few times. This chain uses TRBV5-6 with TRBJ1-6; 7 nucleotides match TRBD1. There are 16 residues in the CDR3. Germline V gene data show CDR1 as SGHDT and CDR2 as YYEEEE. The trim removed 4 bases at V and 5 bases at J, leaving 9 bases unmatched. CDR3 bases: TGTGCCAGCAGCGGCAGATGGGACAGACATAATTCACCCCTCCACTTT. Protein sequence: CASSGRWDRHNSPLHF.

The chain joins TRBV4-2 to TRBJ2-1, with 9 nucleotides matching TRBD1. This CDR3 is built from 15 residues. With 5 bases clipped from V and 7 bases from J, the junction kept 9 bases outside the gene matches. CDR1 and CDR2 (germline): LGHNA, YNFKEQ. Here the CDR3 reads CASSKAWTGVNEQFF. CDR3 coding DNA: TGTGCCAGCAGCAAGGCCTGGACAGGGGTGAATGAGCAGTTCTTC.

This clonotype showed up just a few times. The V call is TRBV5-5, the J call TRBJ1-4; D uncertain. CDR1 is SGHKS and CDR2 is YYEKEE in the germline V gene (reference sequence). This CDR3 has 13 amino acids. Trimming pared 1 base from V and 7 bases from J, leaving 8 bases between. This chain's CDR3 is CASSLLGLEKLFF. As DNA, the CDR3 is TGTGCCAGCAGCTTGCTAGGGCTTGAAAAACTGTTTTTT.

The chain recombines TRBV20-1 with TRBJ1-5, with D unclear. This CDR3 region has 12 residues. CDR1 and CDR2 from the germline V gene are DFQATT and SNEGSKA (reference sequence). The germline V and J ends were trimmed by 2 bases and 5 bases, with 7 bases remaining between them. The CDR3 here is CSARNKDQPQHF. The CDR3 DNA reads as TGCAGTGCTAGAAATAAAGATCAGCCCCAGCATTTT.

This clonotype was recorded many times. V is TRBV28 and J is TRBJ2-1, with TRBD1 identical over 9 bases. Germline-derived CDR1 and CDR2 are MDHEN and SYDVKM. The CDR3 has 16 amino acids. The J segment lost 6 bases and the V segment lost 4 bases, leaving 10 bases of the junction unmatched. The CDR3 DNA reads TGTGCCAGCAGTTCCTCCGGGACAGGGAAGGGCAATGAGCAGTTCTTC. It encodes CASSSSGTGKGNEQFF.

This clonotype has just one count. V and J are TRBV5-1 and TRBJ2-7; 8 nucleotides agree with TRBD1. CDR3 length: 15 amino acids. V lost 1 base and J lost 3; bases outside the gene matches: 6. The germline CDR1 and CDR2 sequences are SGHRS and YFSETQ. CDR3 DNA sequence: TGCGCCAGCAGCTTGCCGCAGGGGGCAATCTACGAGCAGTACTTC. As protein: CASSLPQGAIYEQYF.

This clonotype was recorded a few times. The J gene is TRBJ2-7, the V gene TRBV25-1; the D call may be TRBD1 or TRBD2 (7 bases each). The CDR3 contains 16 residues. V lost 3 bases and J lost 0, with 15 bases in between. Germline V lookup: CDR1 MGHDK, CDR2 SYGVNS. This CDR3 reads CASSEGGGWSSYEQYF. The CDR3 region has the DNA TGTGCCAGCAGTGAGGGAGGGGGCTGGAGCTCCTACGAGCAGTACTTC.

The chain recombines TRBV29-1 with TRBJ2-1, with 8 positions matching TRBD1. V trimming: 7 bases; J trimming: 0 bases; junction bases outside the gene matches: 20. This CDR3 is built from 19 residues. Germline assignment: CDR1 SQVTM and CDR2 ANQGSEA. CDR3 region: CSADPQGAVLSGSYNEQFF. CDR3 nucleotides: TGCAGCGCCGACCCCCAGGGGGCCGTCTTGAGCGGCTCCTACAATGAGCAGTTCTTC.

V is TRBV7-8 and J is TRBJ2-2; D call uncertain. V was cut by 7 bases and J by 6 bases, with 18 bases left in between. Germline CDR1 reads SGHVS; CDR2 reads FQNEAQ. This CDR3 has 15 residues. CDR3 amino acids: CASTSRAVLAGELFF. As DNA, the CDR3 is TGTGCCAGCACCTCCCGGGCAGTTCTCGCCGGGGAGCTGTTTTTT.

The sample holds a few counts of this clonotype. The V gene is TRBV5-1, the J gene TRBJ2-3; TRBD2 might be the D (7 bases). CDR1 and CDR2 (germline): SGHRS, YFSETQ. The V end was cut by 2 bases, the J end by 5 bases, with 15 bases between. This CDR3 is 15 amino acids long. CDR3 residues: CASSFVQGTIDTQYF. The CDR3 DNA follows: TGCGCCAGCAGCTTCGTCCAGGGGACTATAGATACGCAGTATTTT.

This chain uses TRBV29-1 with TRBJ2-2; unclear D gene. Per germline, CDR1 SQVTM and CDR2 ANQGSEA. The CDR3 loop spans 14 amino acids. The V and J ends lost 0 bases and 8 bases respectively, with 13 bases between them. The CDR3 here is CSVEDRAASGELFF. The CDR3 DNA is TGCAGCGTTGAAGATCGAGCTGCGTCAGGGGAGCTGTTTTTT.

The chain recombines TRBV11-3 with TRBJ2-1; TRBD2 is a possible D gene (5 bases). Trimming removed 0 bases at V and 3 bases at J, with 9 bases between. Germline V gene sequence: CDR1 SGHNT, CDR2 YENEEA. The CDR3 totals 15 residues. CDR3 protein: CASSLDAGHYNEQFF. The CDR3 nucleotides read TGTGCCAGCAGCTTAGATGCGGGTCACTACAATGAGCAGTTCTTC.

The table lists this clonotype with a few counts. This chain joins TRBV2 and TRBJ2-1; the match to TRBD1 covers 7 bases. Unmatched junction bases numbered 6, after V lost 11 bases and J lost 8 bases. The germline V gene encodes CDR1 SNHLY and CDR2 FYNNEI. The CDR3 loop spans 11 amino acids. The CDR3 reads CAGGQIDEQFF. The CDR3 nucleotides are TGTGCCGGGGGACAGATCGATGAGCAGTTCTTC.

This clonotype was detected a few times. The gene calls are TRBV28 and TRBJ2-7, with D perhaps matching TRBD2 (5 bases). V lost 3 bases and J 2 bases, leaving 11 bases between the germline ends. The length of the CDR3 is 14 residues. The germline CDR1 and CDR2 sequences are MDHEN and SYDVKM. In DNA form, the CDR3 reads TGTGCCAGCAGTTTCTTCCGGGGTACCTACGAGCAGTACTTC. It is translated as CASSFFRGTYEQYF. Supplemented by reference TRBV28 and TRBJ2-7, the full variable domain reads DVKVTQSSRYLVKRTGEKVFLECVQDMDHENMFWYRQDPGLGLRLIYFSYDVKMKEKGDIPEGYSVSREKKERFSLILESASTNQTSMYLCASSFFRGTYEQYFGPGTRLTVT.

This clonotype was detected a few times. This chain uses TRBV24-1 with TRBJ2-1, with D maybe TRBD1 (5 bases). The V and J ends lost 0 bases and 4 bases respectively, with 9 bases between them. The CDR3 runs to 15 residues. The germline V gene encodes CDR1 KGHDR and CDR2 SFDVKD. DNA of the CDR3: TGTGCCACCAGTGATTTGCAAGACAGTTACAATGAGCAGTTCTTC. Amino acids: CATSDLQDSYNEQFF.

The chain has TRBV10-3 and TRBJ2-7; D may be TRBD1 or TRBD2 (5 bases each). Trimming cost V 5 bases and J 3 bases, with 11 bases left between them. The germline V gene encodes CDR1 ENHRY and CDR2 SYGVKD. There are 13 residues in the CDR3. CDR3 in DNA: TGTGCCATCAGTAGGGACGGTGTCTACGAGCAGTACTTC. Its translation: CAISRDGVYEQYF.

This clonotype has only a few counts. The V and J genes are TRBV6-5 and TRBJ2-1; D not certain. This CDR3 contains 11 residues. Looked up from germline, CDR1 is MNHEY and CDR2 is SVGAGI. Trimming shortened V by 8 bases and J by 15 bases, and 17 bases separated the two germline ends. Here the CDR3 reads CASLDGPYRFF. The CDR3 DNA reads TGTGCCAGCCTGGACGGGCCCTATCGGTTCTTC.

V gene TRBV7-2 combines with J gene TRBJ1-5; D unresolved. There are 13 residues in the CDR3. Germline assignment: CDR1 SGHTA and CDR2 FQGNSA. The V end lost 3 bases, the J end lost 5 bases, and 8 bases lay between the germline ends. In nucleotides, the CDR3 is TGTGCCAGCAGCTTTTACAGCTATCAGCCCCAGCATTTT. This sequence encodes CASSFYSYQPQHF.

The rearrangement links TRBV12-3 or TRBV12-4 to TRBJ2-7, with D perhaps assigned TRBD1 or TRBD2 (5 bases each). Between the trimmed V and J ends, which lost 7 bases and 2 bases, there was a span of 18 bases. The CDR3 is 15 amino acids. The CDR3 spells CASTSGTDRAYEQYF. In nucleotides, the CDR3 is TGTGCCAGCACCTCCGGGACCGATAGGGCCTACGAGCAGTACTTC.

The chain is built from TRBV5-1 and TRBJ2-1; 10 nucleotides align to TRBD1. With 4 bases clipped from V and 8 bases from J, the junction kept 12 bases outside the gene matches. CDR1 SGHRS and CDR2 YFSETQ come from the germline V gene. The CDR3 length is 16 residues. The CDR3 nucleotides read TGCGCCAGCAGCCTGAACCCGGGACAGGGGTGGGATGAGCAGTTCTTC. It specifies CASSLNPGQGWDEQFF.

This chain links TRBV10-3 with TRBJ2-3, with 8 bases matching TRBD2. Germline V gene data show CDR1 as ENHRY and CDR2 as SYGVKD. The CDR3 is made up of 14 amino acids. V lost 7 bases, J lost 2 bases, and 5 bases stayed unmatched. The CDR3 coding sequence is TGTGCCATCAACAGCGGGGGACACACAGATACGCAGTATTTT. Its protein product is CAINSGGHTDTQYF.

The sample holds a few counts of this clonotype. CDR3 nucleotide sequence: TGCGCCAGCAGCCAAGATTTGCTAGCACAAGAGACCCAGTACTTC. This codes for CASSQDLLAQETQYF. V is TRBV4-3 and J is TRBJ2-5; D is possibly TRBD2 (5 bases). V gave up 0 bases and J gave up 2 bases, with 10 bases separating them. CDR1 and CDR2 (germline): LGHNA, YSLEER. The CDR3 is 15 residues long.